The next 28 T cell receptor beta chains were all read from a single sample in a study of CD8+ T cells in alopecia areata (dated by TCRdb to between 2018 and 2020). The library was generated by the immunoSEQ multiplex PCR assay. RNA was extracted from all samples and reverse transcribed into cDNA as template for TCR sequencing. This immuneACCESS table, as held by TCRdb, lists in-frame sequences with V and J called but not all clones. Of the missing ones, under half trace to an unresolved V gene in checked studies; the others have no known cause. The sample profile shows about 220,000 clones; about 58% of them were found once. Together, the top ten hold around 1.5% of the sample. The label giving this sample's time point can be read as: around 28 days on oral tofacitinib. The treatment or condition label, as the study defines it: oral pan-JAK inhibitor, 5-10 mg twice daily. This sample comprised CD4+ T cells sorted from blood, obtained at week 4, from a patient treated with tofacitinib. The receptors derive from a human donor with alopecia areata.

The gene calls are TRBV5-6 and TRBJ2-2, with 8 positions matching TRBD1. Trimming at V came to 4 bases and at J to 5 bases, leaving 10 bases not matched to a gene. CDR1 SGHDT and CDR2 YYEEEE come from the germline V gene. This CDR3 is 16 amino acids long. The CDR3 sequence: CASSLDPGQVTGELFF. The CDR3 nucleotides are TGTGCCAGCAGCCTAGATCCGGGACAGGTAACCGGGGAGCTGTTTTTT.

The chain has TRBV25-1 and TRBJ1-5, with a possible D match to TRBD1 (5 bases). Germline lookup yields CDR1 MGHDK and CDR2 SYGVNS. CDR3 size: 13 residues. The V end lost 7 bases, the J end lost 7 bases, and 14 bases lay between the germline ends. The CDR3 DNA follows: TGTGCCAGCAATACAGGACCAGGGCAGCCCCAGCATTTT. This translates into CASNTGPGQPQHF. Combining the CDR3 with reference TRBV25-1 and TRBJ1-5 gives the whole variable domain EADIYQTPRYLVIGTGKKITLECSQTMGHDKMYWYQQDPGMELHLIHYSYGVNSTEKGDLSSESTVSRIRTEHFPLTLESARPSHTSQYLCASNTGPGQPQHFGDGTRLSIL.

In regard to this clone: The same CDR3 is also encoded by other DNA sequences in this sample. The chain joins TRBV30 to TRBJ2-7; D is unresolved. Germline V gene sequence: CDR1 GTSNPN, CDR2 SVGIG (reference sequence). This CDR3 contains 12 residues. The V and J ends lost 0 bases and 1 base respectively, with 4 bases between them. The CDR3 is CAWSVDSYEQYF. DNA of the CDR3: TGTGCCTGGAGTGTAGATTCCTACGAGCAGTACTTC.

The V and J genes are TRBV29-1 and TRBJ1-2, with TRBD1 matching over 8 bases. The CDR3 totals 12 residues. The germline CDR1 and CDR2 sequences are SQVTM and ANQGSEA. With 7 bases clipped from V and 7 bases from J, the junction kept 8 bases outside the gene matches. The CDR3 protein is CSGGQERSGYTF. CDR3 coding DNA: TGCAGCGGGGGACAGGAACGGTCTGGCTACACCTTC.

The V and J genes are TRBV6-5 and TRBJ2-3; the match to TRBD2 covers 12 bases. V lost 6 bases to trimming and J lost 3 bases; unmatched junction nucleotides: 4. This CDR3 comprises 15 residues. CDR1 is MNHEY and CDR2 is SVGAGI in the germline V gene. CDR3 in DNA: TGTGCCAGCAGCCGACTAGCGGGGGTAACAGATACGCAGTATTTT. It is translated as CASSRLAGVTDTQYF.

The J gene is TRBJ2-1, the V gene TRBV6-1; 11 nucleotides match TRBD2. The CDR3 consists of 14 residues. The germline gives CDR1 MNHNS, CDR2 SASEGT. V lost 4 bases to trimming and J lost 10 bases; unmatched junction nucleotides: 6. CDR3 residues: CASSASGGFREQFF. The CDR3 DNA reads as TGTGCCAGCAGTGCTAGCGGGGGGTTCAGGGAGCAGTTCTTC.

CDR3 nucleotides: TGTGCCAGCAGCTTAGCGCTAGGGCCGGGTCAGCCCCAGCATTTT. As protein: CASSLALGPGQPQHF. The chain uses TRBV7-2 and TRBJ1-5, with D unresolved. The CDR3 extends over 15 amino acids. Deletions cut 0 bases from V and 6 bases from J, with 12 bases between. Germline CDR1 SGHTA, CDR2 FQGNSA.

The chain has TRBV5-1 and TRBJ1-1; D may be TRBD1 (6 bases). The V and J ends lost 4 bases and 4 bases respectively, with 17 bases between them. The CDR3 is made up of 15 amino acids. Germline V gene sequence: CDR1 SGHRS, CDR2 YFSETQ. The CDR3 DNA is TGCGCCAGCAGCATCTACACAGGGACGGCCACTGAAGCTTTCTTT. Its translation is CASSIYTGTATEAFF.

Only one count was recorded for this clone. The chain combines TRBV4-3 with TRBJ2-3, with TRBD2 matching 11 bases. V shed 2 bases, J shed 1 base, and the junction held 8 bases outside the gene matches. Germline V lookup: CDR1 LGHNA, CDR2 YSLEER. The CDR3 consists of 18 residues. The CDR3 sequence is CASSQRKPGLAGTDTQYF. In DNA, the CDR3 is TGCGCCAGCAGCCAACGCAAACCGGGACTAGCGGGCACAGATACGCAGTATTTT.

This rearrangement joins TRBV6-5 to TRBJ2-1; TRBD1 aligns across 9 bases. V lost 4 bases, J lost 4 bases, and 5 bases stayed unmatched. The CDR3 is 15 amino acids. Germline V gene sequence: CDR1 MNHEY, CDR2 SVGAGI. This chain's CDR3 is CASSSTGGIYNEQFF. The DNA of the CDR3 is TGTGCCAGCAGTTCGACAGGGGGGATTTACAATGAGCAGTTCTTC.

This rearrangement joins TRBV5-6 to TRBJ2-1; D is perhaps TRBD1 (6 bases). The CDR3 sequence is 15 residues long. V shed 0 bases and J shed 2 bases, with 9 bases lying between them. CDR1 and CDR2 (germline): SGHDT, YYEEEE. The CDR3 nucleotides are TGTGCCAGCAGCTTGGCCTGGACAGCCTACAATGAGCAGTTCTTC. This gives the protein CASSLAWTAYNEQFF. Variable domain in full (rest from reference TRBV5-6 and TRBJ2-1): DAGVTQSPTHLIKTRGQQVTLRCSPKSGHDTVSWYQQALGQGPQFIFQYYEEEERQRGNFPDRFSGHQFPNYSSELNVNALLLGDSALYLCASSLAWTAYNEQFFGPGTRLTVL.

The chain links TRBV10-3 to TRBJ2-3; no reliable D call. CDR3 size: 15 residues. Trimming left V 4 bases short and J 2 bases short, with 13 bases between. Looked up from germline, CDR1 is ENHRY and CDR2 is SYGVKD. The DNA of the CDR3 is TGTGCCATCAGTGGGGGTAGAACTCACACAGATACGCAGTATTTT. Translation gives CAISGGRTHTDTQYF.

This CDR3 is CSVAARVRTDTQYF. CDR3 DNA sequence: TGCAGCGTTGCCGCAAGAGTCCGCACAGATACGCAGTATTTT. The chain combines TRBV29-1 with TRBJ2-3; D is unclear. Per germline, CDR1 SQVTM and CDR2 ANQGSEA. This CDR3 region has 14 residues. V was shortened by 4 bases and J by 1 base, with 12 bases between the two germline ends.

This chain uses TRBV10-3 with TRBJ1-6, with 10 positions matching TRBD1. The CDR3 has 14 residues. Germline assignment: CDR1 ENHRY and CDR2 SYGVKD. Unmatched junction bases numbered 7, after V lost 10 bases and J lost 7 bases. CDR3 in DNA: TGTGCCACCGGCGGGACAGGGGACAATTCACCCCTCCACTTT. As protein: CATGGTGDNSPLHF.

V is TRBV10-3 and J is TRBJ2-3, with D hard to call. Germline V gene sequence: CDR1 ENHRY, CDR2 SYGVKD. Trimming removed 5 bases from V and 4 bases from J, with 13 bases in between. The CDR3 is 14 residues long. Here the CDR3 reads CAISTSTPPDTQYF. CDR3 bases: TGTGCCATCAGTACCAGCACACCCCCAGATACGCAGTATTTT.

CDR3 DNA sequence: TGCGCCAGCAGCCAAGACTCAACAGGATCAGAGACCCAGTACTTC. As protein: CASSQDSTGSETQYF. The chain carries TRBV4-3 and TRBJ2-5; perhaps TRBD1 as D (5 bases). This CDR3 is built from 15 residues. From germline, CDR1 is LGHNA and CDR2 YSLEER. V lost 0 bases and J lost 4, with 12 bases in between.

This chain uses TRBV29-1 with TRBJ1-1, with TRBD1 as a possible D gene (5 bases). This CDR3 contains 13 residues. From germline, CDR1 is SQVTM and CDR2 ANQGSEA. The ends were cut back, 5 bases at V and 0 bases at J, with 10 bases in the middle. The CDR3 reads CSVLRDLNTEAFF. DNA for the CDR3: TGCAGCGTTTTGAGGGACCTGAACACTGAAGCTTTCTTT.

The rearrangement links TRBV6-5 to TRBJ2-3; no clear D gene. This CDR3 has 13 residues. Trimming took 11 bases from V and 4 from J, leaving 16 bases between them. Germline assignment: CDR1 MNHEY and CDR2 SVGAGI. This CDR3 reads CALGKGGPDTQYF. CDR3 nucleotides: TGTGCCCTAGGGAAGGGCGGCCCAGATACGCAGTATTTT.

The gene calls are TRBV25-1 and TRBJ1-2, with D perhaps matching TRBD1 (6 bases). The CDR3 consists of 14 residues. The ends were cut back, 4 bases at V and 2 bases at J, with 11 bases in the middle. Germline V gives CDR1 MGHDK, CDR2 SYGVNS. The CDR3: CASSGETGNYGYTF. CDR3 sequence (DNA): TGTGCCAGCAGTGGCGAAACAGGGAACTATGGCTACACCTTC.

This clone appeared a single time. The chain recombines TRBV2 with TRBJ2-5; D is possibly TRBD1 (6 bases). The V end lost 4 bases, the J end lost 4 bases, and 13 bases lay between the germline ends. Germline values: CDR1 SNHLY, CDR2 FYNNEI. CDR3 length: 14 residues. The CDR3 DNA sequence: TGTGCCAGCAGTGGAAGCAGGGGTAGAGAGACCCAGTACTTC. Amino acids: CASSGSRGRETQYF. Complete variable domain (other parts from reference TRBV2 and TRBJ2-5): EPEVTQTPSHQVTQMGQEVILRCVPISNHLYFYWYRQILGQKVEFLVSFYNNEISEKSEIFDDQFSVERPDGSNFTLKIRSTKLEDSAMYFCASSGSRGRETQYFGPGTRLLVL.

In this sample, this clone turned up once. DNA for the CDR3: TGTGCCAGCAGTCACACAGGGATCGCACTCTCCTACGAGCAGTACTTC. Amino acids: CASSHTGIALSYEQYF. The V call is TRBV27, the J call TRBJ2-7, with D tentatively TRBD1 (6 bases). Trimming removed 5 bases at V and 0 bases at J, with 17 bases between. Germline assignment: CDR1 MNHEY and CDR2 SMNVEV (reference sequence). The CDR3 is made up of 16 amino acids.

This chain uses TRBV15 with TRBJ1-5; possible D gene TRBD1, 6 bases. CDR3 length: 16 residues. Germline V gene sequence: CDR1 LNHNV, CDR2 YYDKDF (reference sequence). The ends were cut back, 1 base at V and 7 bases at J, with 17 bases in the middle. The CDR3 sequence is CATSRAGGQGKQPQHF. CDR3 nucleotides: TGTGCCACCAGCAGAGCAGGTGGGCAGGGGAAGCAGCCCCAGCATTTT.

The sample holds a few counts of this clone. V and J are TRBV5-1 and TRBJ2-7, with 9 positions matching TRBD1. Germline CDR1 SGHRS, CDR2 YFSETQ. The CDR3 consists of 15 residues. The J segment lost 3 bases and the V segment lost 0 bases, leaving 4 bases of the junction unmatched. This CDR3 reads CASSLAGQGVYEQYF. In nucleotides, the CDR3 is TGCGCCAGCAGCTTGGCGGGACAGGGTGTCTACGAGCAGTACTTC.

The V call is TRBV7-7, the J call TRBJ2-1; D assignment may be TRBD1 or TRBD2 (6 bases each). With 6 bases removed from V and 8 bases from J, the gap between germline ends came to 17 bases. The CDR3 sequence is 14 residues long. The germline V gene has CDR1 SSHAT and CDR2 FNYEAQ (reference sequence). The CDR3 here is CASSLSGASDEQFF. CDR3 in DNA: TGTGCCAGCAGTTTATCGGGGGCTTCGGATGAGCAGTTCTTC.

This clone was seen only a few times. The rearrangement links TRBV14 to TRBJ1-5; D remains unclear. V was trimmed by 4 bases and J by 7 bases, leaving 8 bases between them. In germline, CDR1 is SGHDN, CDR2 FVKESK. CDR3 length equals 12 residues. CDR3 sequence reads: CASSRTGQPQHF. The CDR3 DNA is TGTGCCAGCAGCCGGACGGGACAGCCCCAGCATTTT.

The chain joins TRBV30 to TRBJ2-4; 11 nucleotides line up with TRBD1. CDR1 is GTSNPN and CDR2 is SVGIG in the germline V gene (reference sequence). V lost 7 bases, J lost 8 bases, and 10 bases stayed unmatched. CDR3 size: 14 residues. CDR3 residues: CAFGQGAIGDIQYF. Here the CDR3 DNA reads TGTGCCTTCGGACAGGGGGCTATTGGGGACATTCAGTACTTC.

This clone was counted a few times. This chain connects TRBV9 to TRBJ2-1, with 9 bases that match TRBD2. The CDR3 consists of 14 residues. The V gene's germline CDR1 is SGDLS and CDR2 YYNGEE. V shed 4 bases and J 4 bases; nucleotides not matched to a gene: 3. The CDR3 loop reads CASSPAGGYNEQFF. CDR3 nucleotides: TGTGCCAGCAGCCCAGCGGGGGGTTACAATGAGCAGTTCTTC.

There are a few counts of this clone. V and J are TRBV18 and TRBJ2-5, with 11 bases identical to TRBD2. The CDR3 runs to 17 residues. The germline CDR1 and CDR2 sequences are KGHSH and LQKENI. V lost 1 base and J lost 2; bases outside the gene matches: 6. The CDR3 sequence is CASSPRLLAGVQETQYF. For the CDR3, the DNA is TGTGCCAGCTCACCACGGCTACTAGCGGGGGTTCAAGAGACCCAGTACTTC.